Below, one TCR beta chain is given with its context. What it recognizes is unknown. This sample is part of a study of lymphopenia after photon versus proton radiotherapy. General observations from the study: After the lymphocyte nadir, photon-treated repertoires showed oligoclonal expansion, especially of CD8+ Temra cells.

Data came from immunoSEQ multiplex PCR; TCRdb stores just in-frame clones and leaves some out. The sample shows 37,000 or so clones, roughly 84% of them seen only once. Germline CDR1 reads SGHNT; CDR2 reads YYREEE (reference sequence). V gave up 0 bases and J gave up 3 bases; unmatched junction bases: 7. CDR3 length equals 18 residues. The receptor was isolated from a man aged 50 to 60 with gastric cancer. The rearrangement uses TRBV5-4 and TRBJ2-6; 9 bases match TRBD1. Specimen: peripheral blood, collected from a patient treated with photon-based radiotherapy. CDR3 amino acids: CASSLAGTGSVGANVLTF. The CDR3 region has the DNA TGTGCCAGCAGCTTGGCCGGGACAGGGTCGGTTGGGGCCAACGTCCTGACTTTC.